This is a list of T cell receptor beta chains from one sample in a study of blood T cell repertoires in COVID-19. Libraries were prepared by immunoSEQ multiplex PCR; TCRdb keeps only in-frame clonotypes and omits some of them. The sample includes under 200,000 clones, around 87% of them seen just once. Input material: peripheral blood. The receptors here all came from a middle-aged man with active or convalescent COVID-19. Each CDR3 is given with its conserved first and last residue. D genes are given only for firm matches. A row's size may be missing; if present it is once, few, many or a size class.

v_call	clone_size	d_call	j_call	cdr3_aa	cdr3_nt
TRBV30	.	TRBD1	TRBJ1-4	CAGQGSNEKLFF	TGTGCCGGACAGGGATCTAATGAAAAACTGTTTTTT
TRBV5-1	few	TRBD1	TRBJ1-1	CASSLAEGQGNTEAFF	TGCGCCAGCAGCTTGGCGGAGGGACAGGGGAACACTGAAGCTTTCTTT
TRBV11-2	.	TRBD1	TRBJ1-2	CASSLTDRGNYGYTF	TGTGCCAGCAGCTTAACGGACAGGGGGAACTATGGCTACACCTTC
TRBV2	.	.	TRBJ1-6	CASSEAQYYAIQGSPLHF	TGTGCCAGCAGTGAAGCGCAATATTACGCGATTCAGGGTTCACCCCTCCACTTT
TRBV6-5	.	.	TRBJ1-2	CASSYGGTVDGYTF	TGTGCCAGCAGTTACGGCGGGACCGTGGATGGCTACACCTTC
TRBV11-2	few	.	TRBJ1-2	CASRPASTGRGGYTF	TGTGCCAGCAGGCCGGCTTCAACAGGGAGGGGAGGCTACACCTTC
TRBV7-2	few	.	TRBJ2-3	CASSLKGQTVGYF	TGTGCCAGCAGCTTAAAAGGACAGACCGTGGGGTATTTT
TRBV18	.	.	TRBJ1-2	CASSLLGAPPNYGYTF	TGTGCCAGCTCACTGCTGGGGGCCCCTCCTAACTATGGCTACACCTTC
TRBV11-2	.	TRBD2	TRBJ2-5	CASSFRGEETQYF	TGTGCCAGCAGCTTCCGGGGGGAAGAGACCCAGTACTTC
TRBV2	once	.	TRBJ1-4	CASRMDSNEKLFF	TGTGCCAGCCGAATGGACAGTAATGAAAAACTGTTTTTT
TRBV6-5	.	.	TRBJ1-5	CASSSGSERNQPQHF	TGTGCCAGCAGTTCAGGGTCCGAGAGAAATCAGCCCCAGCATTTT
TRBV12-2	few	.	TRBJ1-1	CASRPRGGVMNTEAFF	TGTGCAAGTCGCCCACGCGGCGGAGTGATGAACACTGAAGCTTTCTTT
TRBV18	.	TRBD2	TRBJ2-3	CASSPGLVGTDTQYF	TGTGCCAGCTCACCAGGACTAGTAGGCACAGATACGCAGTATTTT
TRBV15	once	.	TRBJ1-3	CATSRGGLSGNTIYF	TGTGCCACCAGCAGAGGCGGCCTCTCTGGAAACACCATATATTTT
TRBV6-5	once	.	TRBJ1-4	CASSRSGGNEKLFF	TGTGCCAGCAGTCGGAGCGGGGGCAATGAAAAACTGTTTTTT
TRBV9	once	.	TRBJ1-2	CASSVGSGSNGYTF	TGTGCCAGCAGCGTAGGTTCCGGGTCGAATGGCTACACCTTC
TRBV5-1	.	.	TRBJ2-7	CASSPGILSGEQYF	TGCGCCAGCAGCCCCGGGATCTTGTCGGGCGAGCAGTACTTC
TRBV6-4	.	TRBD1	TRBJ1-2	CASSPGQGRYYGYTF	TGTGCCAGCAGCCCAGGACAGGGACGATACTATGGCTACACCTTC
TRBV27	.	TRBD1	TRBJ1-5	CASSPGFQGATLQPQHF	TGTGCCAGCAGCCCTGGCTTCCAGGGGGCAACCCTTCAGCCCCAGCATTTT
TRBV7-2	once	.	TRBJ1-4	CASSFGANEKLFF	TGTGCCAGCAGCTTCGGAGCTAATGAAAAACTGTTTTTT
TRBV6-5	.	.	TRBJ1-1	CASRIPQGTEAFF	TGTGCCAGCCGAATACCACAGGGAACTGAAGCTTTCTTT
TRBV11-3	.	TRBD2	TRBJ2-1	CASSSRLAQEQFF	TGTGCCAGCAGCTCCAGACTAGCCCAGGAGCAGTTCTTC
TRBV6-6	.	.	TRBJ2-7	CASSYKEGTYEQYF	TGTGCCAGCAGTTATAAAGAGGGAACCTACGAGCAGTACTTC
TRBV7-2	.	.	TRBJ2-7	CASSRTGGAYEQYF	TGTGCCAGCAGCCGGACGGGGGGCGCCTACGAGCAGTACTTC
TRBV27	.	.	TRBJ1-2	CASSPSVGGAGYTF	TGTGCCAGCAGTCCAAGCGTAGGCGGGGCGGGCTACACCTTC
TRBV6-2/TRBV6-3	.	TRBD2	TRBJ2-7	CASSSTSGGAYEQYF	TGTGCCAGCAGTTCGACTAGCGGGGGGGCCTACGAGCAGTACTTC
TRBV7-8	.	.	TRBJ1-2	CASSLNSGPLSGYTF	TGTGCCAGCAGCTTGAACAGTGGCCCCCTATCTGGCTACACCTTC
TRBV11-2	.	TRBD1	TRBJ2-5	CASSLVGQGLETQYF	TGTGCCAGCAGCTTAGTTGGACAGGGGTTGGAGACCCAGTACTTC
TRBV28	.	.	TRBJ1-3	CASTSDSYSGNTIYF	TGTGCCAGCACGTCGGACAGCTACTCTGGAAACACCATATATTTT
TRBV7-6	once	TRBD2	TRBJ2-3	CASSLGWAGGLSTDTQYF	TGTGCCAGCAGCTTAGGATGGGCGGGGGGGCTCAGCACAGATACGCAGTATTTT
TRBV12-3/TRBV12-4	few	TRBD1	TRBJ2-7	CASSIRGWDEQYF	TGTGCCAGCAGTATCAGGGGGTGGGACGAGCAGTACTTC
TRBV24-1	once	TRBD1	TRBJ1-5	CATSDLQGGQPQHF	TGTGCCACCAGTGATTTACAGGGGGGACAGCCCCAGCATTTT
TRBV19	few	TRBD1	TRBJ1-4	CASSPTGWGEKLFF	TGTGCCAGTAGCCCGACAGGGTGGGGTGAAAAACTGTTTTTT
TRBV6-5	.	.	TRBJ1-2	CASKEGVDGYTF	TGTGCCAGCAAGGAGGGAGTGGATGGCTACACCTTC
TRBV30	.	.	TRBJ1-5	CAWSVMQSNQPQHF	TGTGCCTGGAGTGTAATGCAGAGCAATCAGCCCCAGCATTTT
TRBV7-9	.	.	TRBJ1-1	CASSLRTNTEAFF	TGTGCCAGCAGCTTACGAACTAACACTGAAGCTTTCTTT